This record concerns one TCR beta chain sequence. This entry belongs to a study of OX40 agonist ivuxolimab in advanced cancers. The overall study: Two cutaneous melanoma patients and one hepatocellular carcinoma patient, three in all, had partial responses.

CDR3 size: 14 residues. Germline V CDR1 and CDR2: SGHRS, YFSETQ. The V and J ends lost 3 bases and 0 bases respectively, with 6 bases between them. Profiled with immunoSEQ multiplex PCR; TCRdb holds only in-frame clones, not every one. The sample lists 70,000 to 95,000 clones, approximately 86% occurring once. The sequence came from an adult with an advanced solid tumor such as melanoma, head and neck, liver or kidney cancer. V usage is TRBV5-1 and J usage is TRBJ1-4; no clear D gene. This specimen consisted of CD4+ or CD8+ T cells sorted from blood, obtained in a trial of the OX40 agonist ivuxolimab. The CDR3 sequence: CASSSSTTNEKLFF. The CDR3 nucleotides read TGCGCCAGCAGCTCCAGTACAACTAATGAAAAACTGTTTTTT.